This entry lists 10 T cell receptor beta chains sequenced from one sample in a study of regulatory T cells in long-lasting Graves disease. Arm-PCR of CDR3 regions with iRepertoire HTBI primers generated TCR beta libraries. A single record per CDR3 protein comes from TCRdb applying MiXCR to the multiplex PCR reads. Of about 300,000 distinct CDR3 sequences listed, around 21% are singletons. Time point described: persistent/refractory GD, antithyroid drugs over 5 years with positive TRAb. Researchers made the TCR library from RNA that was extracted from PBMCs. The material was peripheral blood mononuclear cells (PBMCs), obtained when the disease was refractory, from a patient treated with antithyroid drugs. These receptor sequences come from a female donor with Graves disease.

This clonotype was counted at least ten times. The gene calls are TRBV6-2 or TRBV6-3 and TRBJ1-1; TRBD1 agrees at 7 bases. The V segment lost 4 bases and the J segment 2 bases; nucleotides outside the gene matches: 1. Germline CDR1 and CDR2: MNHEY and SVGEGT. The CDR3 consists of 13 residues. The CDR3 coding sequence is TGTGCCAGCAGTTGGGACAGTAACACTGAAGCTTTCTTT. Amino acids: CASSWDSNTEAFF.

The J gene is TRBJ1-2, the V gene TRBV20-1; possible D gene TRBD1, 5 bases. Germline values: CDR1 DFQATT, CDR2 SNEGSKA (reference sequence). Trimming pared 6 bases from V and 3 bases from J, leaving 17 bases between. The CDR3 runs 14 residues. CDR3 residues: CSAQRQGLDYGYTF. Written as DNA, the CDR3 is TGCAGTGCCCAGCGTCAGGGTTTGGACTATGGCTACACCTTC.

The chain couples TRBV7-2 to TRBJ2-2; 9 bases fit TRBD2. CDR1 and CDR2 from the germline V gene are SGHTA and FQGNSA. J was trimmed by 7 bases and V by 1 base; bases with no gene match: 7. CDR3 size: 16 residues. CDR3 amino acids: CASSLVLREGDGELFF. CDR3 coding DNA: TGTGCCAGCAGCTTAGTTCTGCGGGAGGGCGACGGGGAGCTGTTTTTT.

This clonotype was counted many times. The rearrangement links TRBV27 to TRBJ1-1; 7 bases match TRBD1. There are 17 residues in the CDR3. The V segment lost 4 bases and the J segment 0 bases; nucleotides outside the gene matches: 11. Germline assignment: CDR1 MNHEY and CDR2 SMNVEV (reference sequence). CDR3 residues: CASSYRGRTYMNTEAFF. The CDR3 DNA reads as TGTGCCAGCAGTTATAGGGGGCGGACTTACATGAACACTGAAGCTTTCTTT.

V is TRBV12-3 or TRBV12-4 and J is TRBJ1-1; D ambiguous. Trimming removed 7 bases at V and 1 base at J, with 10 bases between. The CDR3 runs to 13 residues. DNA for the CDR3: TGTGCCAGCACCCTTACAACGAACACTGAAGCTTTCTTT. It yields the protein CASTLTTNTEAFF.

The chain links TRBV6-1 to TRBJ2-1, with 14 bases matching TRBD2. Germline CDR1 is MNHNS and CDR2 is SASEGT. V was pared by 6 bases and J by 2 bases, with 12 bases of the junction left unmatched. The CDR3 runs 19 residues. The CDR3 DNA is TGTGCCAGCAGAGACGGACTAGCGGGAGGAGGAGGGCCCTACAATGAGCAGTTCTTC. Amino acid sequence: CASRDGLAGGGGPYNEQFF.

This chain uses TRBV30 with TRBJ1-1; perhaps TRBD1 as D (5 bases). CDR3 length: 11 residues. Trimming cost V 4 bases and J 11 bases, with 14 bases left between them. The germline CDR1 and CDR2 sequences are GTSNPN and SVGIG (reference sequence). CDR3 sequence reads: CAWKRPGAAFF. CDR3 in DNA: TGTGCCTGGAAGAGACCCGGGGCCGCTTTCTTT.

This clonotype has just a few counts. CDR3 bases: TGTGCCAGCAGCCAATTCCCCGGGACAGGGGGCTCCCCTGAAGCTTTCTTT. The encoded protein is CASSQFPGTGGSPEAFF. V gene TRBV6-1 combines with J gene TRBJ1-1; 12 nucleotides align to TRBD1. Per germline, CDR1 MNHNS and CDR2 SASEGT. The CDR3 loop spans 17 amino acids. V shed 6 bases, J shed 6 bases, and the junction held 14 bases outside the gene matches.

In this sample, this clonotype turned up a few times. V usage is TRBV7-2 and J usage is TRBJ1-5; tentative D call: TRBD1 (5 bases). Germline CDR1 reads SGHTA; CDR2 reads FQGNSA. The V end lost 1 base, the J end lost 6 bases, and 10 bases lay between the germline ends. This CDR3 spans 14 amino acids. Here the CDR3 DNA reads TGTGCCAGCAGCTTAGGAGCAGGGACTCAGCCCCAGCATTTT. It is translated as CASSLGAGTQPQHF.

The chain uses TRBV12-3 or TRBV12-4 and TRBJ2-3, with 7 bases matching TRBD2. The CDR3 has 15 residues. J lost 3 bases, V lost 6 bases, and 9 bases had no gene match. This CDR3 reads CASSISVGGTDTQYF. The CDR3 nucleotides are TGTGCCAGCAGCATTTCGGTGGGGGGGACAGATACGCAGTATTTT.